This T cell receptor (beta chain) was profiled in a study of neoadjuvant anti-PD-1 for oral cavity cancer. For the study at large: Patients without progression got a fourth dose around day 43.

Data came from immunoSEQ multiplex PCR; TCRdb stores just in-frame clones and leaves some out. The sample has around 67,000 clones, 86% seen once. The CDR3 covers 15 residues. Looked up from germline, CDR1 is ENHRY and CDR2 is SYGVKD. V shed 0 bases and J 1 base; nucleotides not matched to a gene: 1. Stated time point: after neoadjuvant nivolumab, at surgical resection. Patients were newly diagnosed with stage II-IVA oral cavity squamous cell carcinoma without prior systemic or radiation treatment. The chain employs TRBV10-3 and TRBJ1-1, with 8 positions matching TRBD1. This material consisted of PBMCs, taken after nivolumab (anti-PD-1) treatment. The origin of this receptor is a person aged 40 to 85 with oral cavity squamous cell carcinoma. CDR3 residues: CAISESGTGNTEAFF. The CDR3 region has the DNA TGTGCCATCAGTGAGTCCGGGACAGGGAACACTGAAGCTTTCTTT.